This section outlines one TCR beta chain sequence together with its context. Antigen: not known. This sample stems from a study of T cells after yellow fever vaccination. Study at large: SMART-Seq v4 Ultra Low Input prepared the low-cell-number fractions.

Germline V gene sequence: CDR1 SGHTA, CDR2 FQGNSA. There are 15 residues in the CDR3. The junction had 10 bases not matched to a gene; V was cut back by 5 bases and J by 5 bases. They built TCR cDNA with 5'RACE template switching, a step that put in a universal primer site and UMIs. TCRdb redid the calling of the 5' RACE reads with MiXCR, one entry per CDR3 protein. The table has about 220,000 distinct CDR3 sequences, less than 3.5% seen once. Study-wide findings and caveats: A minor fraction of clonotypes spanned both CD4 and CD8 compartments.

The chain couples TRBV7-2 to TRBJ2-5; TRBD2 matches 8 bases. This TCR derives from a man aged 18 to 30 who received the YFV17D yellow fever vaccine. The sequencing here drew on CD4+ T cells sorted from PBMCs, taken 10 days after the yellow fever booster vaccination. This CDR3 reads CASSPTGGPGETQYF. CDR3 coding DNA: TGTGCCAGCAGCCCCACGGGGGGGCCGGGGGAGACCCAGTACTTC.